The 27 T cell receptor beta chains reported below all come from one sample, sequenced in a study of long-term antiretroviral therapy in people with HIV. Researchers ran immunoSEQ v3.0 at survey level. This table comes from immunoSEQ multiplex PCR, and its TCRdb copy is limited to in-frame clones, with some not included. This sample yields tens of thousands of clones, of which approximately 95% are seen a single time; approximately 3% belongs to the top ten. Sequencing used unsorted PBMCs, obtained 5.3 years after starting antiretroviral therapy. These receptors originate from a man between 45 and 60 years old with HIV.

In its sample, this clone was seen once. This rearrangement joins TRBV5-1 to TRBJ2-7; D uncertain. Germline CDR1 reads SGHRS; CDR2 reads YFSETQ. Trimming cost V 6 bases and J 0 bases, with 13 bases left between them. This CDR3 has 14 amino acids. The CDR3 reads CASNYEKGSYEQYF. The CDR3 DNA follows: TGCGCCAGCAATTACGAGAAGGGCTCCTACGAGCAGTACTTC.

This rearrangement joins TRBV5-8 to TRBJ1-3; no firm D call. This CDR3 is 13 amino acids long. Germline CDR1 and CDR2: SGHTS and YDEGEE. V gave up 7 bases and J gave up 10 bases, with 18 bases separating them. Here the CDR3 DNA reads TGTGCCAGCGCCATCGGGCAGCTTGGGACCATATATTTT. Translated: CASAIGQLGTIYF. The full variable domain, its missing parts supplied by reference TRBV5-8 and TRBJ1-3, is EAGVTQSPTHLIKTRGQQATLRCSPISGHTSVYWYQQALGLGLQFLLWYDEGEERNRGNFPPRFSGRQFPNYSSELNVNALELEDSALYLCASAIGQLGTIYFGEGSWLTVV.

This chain uses TRBV9 with TRBJ2-2, with a possible D match to TRBD2 (6 bases). This CDR3 has 16 residues. CDR1 SGDLS and CDR2 YYNGEE come from the germline V gene. Between the trimmed V and J ends, which lost 0 bases and 3 bases, there was a span of 12 bases. CDR3 bases: TGTGCCAGCAGCGTAGCTACGGGGGAATACACCGGGGAGCTGTTTTTT. This codes for CASSVATGEYTGELFF.

The V and J genes are TRBV11-2 and TRBJ1-5, with 9 bases fitting TRBD1. The J segment lost 6 bases and the V segment lost 1 base, leaving 10 bases of the junction unmatched. This CDR3 contains 17 residues. Germline V lookup: CDR1 SGHAT, CDR2 FQNNGV. The CDR3 DNA sequence: TGTGCCAGCAGCTTAGGATTCTCGGGACAGGGTAGTCAGCCCCAGCATTTT. It codes for CASSLGFSGQGSQPQHF.

The rearrangement joins TRBV10-1 to TRBJ2-2; the match to TRBD2 covers 8 bases. The CDR3 is 17 amino acids. With 3 bases clipped from V and 1 base from J, the junction kept 7 bases outside the gene matches. Germline lookup yields CDR1 WNHNN and CDR2 SYGVQD (reference sequence). CDR3 coding DNA: TGCGCCAGCAGTGATTACGGGGGGGCTGAGAACACCGGGGAGCTGTTTTTT. Residues: CASSDYGGAENTGELFF.

The J gene is TRBJ1-2, the V gene TRBV6-1; 9 positions match TRBD1. In germline, CDR1 is MNHNS, CDR2 SASEGT. This CDR3 region has 14 residues. Losses at the gene ends were 7 bases for V and 2 bases for J; bases not matched to a gene: 5. The CDR3 nucleotides are TGTGCCAGCAAGGGACAGGGCCAGAACTATGGCTACACCTTC. It translates to CASKGQGQNYGYTF.

The CDR3 bases are TGTGCCATCAGTGATACAGGGAGCTCTGGAAACACCATATATTTT. Its protein product is CAISDTGSSGNTIYF. The chain uses TRBV10-3 and TRBJ1-3; weak D call: TRBD1 (6 bases). This CDR3 comprises 15 residues. Germline V CDR1 and CDR2: ENHRY, SYGVKD. The V end lost 3 bases, the J end lost 0 bases, and 9 bases lay between the germline ends.

V gene TRBV5-6 combines with J gene TRBJ2-3; D call uncertain. The germline V gene encodes CDR1 SGHDT and CDR2 YYEEEE. CDR3 size: 14 residues. Trimming took 0 bases from V and 5 from J, leaving 10 bases between them. The CDR3: CASSLELGRDTQYF. The CDR3 DNA reads TGTGCCAGCAGCTTGGAGCTGGGTCGAGATACGCAGTATTTT.

The J gene is TRBJ1-3, the V gene TRBV6-5, with a weak D call TRBD1 (5 bases). This CDR3 spans 14 amino acids. CDR1 MNHEY and CDR2 SVGAGI come from the germline V gene. Trimming shortened V by 5 bases and J by 5 bases, and 13 bases separated the two germline ends. The CDR3 protein is CASSSRAGRNTIYF. Written as DNA, the CDR3 is TGTGCCAGCAGTAGCCGCGCAGGGAGAAACACCATATATTTT.

The genes are TRBV6-5 and TRBJ1-6; TRBD1 matches at 7 bases. The CDR3 contains 15 residues. J gave up 8 bases and V 5 bases, and 9 bases lay outside the gene matches. The germline V gene encodes CDR1 MNHEY and CDR2 SVGAGI. This CDR3 is CASSPGQAGDSPLHF. CDR3 coding DNA: TGTGCCAGCAGTCCCGGACAGGCGGGTGATTCACCCCTCCACTTT.

The chain joins TRBV9 to TRBJ2-3; D gene unclear. CDR3 length equals 17 residues. The germline V gene has CDR1 SGDLS and CDR2 YYNGEE. The germline V and J ends were trimmed by 0 bases and 2 bases, with 16 bases remaining between them. CDR3: CASSVAGGFSYTDTQYF. The CDR3 DNA follows: TGTGCCAGCAGCGTAGCTGGCGGCTTCTCCTACACAGATACGCAGTATTTT.

This clone was detected only once. The rearrangement links TRBV6-5 to TRBJ1-2, with D possibly being TRBD1 (5 bases). Germline V gene lookup returns CDR1 MNHEY and CDR2 SVGAGI. This CDR3 is built from 12 residues. Trimming removed 5 bases from V and 7 bases from J, with 11 bases in between. The CDR3 loop is CASSGPGGGYTF. DNA for the CDR3: TGTGCCAGCAGTGGGCCCGGGGGTGGCTACACCTTC.

The rearrangement uses TRBV27 and TRBJ2-5, with 7 bases lining up with TRBD1. J lost 4 bases, V lost 3 bases, and 8 bases had no gene match. Germline V gives CDR1 MNHEY, CDR2 SMNVEV (reference sequence). The CDR3 has 15 amino acids. CDR3: CASSFLGQDGETQYF. The CDR3 bases are TGTGCCAGCAGTTTCCTCGGACAGGACGGAGAGACCCAGTACTTC.

This clone occurred once. This chain uses TRBV7-2 with TRBJ1-1; D possibly corresponds to TRBD1 (5 bases). Germline assignment: CDR1 SGHTA and CDR2 FQGNSA. This CDR3 spans 18 amino acids. V was pared by 4 bases and J by 3 bases, with 24 bases between. The CDR3 here is CASSSSGTLSRLDTEAFF. CDR3 in DNA: TGTGCCAGCAGCTCCTCCGGGACCCTGAGCCGTCTGGACACTGAAGCTTTCTTT. Using reference TRBV7-2 and TRBJ1-1 for the parts outside the CDR3, the full variable domain is GAGVSQSPSNKVTEKGKDVELRCDPISGHTALYWYRQSLGQGLEFLIYFQGNSAPDKSGLPSDRFSAERTGGSVSTLTIQRTQQEDSAVYLCASSSSGTLSRLDTEAFFGQGTRLTVV.

J is TRBJ2-5 and V is TRBV19; TRBD2 is a possible D gene (6 bases). Germline V gives CDR1 LNHDA, CDR2 SQIVND (reference sequence). The CDR3 runs 14 residues. The V end lost 3 bases, the J end lost 2 bases, and 10 bases lay between the germline ends. CDR3 nucleotide sequence: TGTGCCAGTAGTATCGGTAGCGGACAAGAGACCCAGTACTTC. Translation gives CASSIGSGQETQYF.

The chain combines TRBV27 with TRBJ1-5; TRBD1 might be the D (6 bases). The CDR3 runs to 14 residues. Germline CDR1 is MNHEY and CDR2 is SMNVEV (reference sequence). V gave up 6 bases and J gave up 0 bases, with 9 bases separating them. This CDR3 is CASRTGYSNQPQHF. CDR3 DNA: TGTGCCAGCAGGACAGGCTATAGCAATCAGCCCCAGCATTTT.

The genes are TRBV10-3 and TRBJ2-3; TRBD2 aligns across 14 bases. The germline V gene encodes CDR1 ENHRY and CDR2 SYGVKD. This CDR3 has 15 residues. V was pared by 4 bases and J by 6 bases, with 3 bases of the junction left unmatched. Here the CDR3 reads CAISGTSGGRDTQYF. The DNA of the CDR3 is TGTGCCATCAGTGGGACTAGCGGGGGGCGCGATACGCAGTATTTT.

CDR3 DNA sequence: TGCAGCGTACTACACGGGGGCTACGAGCAGTACTTC. Its protein product is CSVLHGGYEQYF. This chain joins TRBV29-1 and TRBJ2-7; D is perhaps TRBD2 (6 bases). Between the trimmed V and J ends, which lost 6 bases and 3 bases, there was a span of 12 bases. Per germline, CDR1 SQVTM and CDR2 ANQGSEA. The CDR3 runs 12 residues.

The chain joins TRBV28 to TRBJ2-4, with D perhaps matching TRBD1 (5 bases). The CDR3 has 10 residues. The V gene's germline CDR1 is MDHEN and CDR2 SYDVKM. Deletions cut 7 bases from V and 7 bases from J, with 5 bases between. CDR3 amino acids: CASKGNIQYF. The CDR3 coding sequence is TGTGCCAGCAAGGGGAACATTCAGTACTTC.

This chain links TRBV4-2 with TRBJ1-5; D uncertain. Trimming took off 0 bases at V and 1 base at J, with 7 bases between the two ends. The CDR3 contains 15 residues. From germline, CDR1 is LGHNA and CDR2 YNFKEQ. The CDR3 bases are TGTGCCAGCAGCCAAGATGGAGGGAGCAATCAGCCCCAGCATTTT. Protein: CASSQDGGSNQPQHF.

This chain uses TRBV5-4 with TRBJ2-3; 11 bases line up with TRBD2. Per the germline V gene, CDR1 is SGHNT and CDR2 is YYREEE (reference sequence). The CDR3 runs 15 residues. The V and J ends lost 5 bases and 2 bases, in that order; junction bases with no gene match: 4. This chain's CDR3 is CASRFSGGATDTQYF. The CDR3 DNA follows: TGTGCCAGCAGATTTAGCGGGGGGGCCACAGATACGCAGTATTTT.

The rearrangement joins TRBV19 to TRBJ1-1, with TRBD1 as a possible D gene (6 bases). Germline V gene lookup returns CDR1 LNHDA and CDR2 SQIVND (reference sequence). The CDR3 is 15 amino acids. V lost 7 bases and J 1 base, leaving 16 bases between the germline ends. As DNA, the CDR3 is TGTGCCAGTAAGAAACCGGGACAATCGAACACTGAAGCTTTCTTT. Translated, it gives CASKKPGQSNTEAFF.

This clone was seen once. This chain uses TRBV19 with TRBJ2-7; TRBD1 aligns across 8 bases. The length of the CDR3 is 14 residues. Germline CDR1 and CDR2: LNHDA and SQIVND (reference sequence). Unmatched junction bases numbered 4, after V lost 3 bases and J lost 3 bases. CDR3 loop: CASSIDRGGYEQYF. DNA for the CDR3: TGTGCCAGTAGTATCGACAGGGGAGGCTACGAGCAGTACTTC.

The chain couples TRBV5-4 to TRBJ1-4, with D tentatively TRBD1 (6 bases). The germline gives CDR1 SGHNT, CDR2 YYREEE (reference sequence). The V end lost 4 bases, the J end lost 8 bases, and 18 bases lay between the germline ends. The CDR3 is 15 amino acids. CDR3 nucleotides: TGTGCCAGCAGCCGGAAACAGGGAGGAGGCGAAAAACTGTTTTTT. Amino acid sequence: CASSRKQGGGEKLFF.

The CDR3 spells CASSVGDNEQFF. In nucleotides, the CDR3 is TGTGCCAGCAGTGTGGGTGACAATGAGCAGTTCTTC. This chain uses TRBV6-1 with TRBJ2-1, with no clear D. From germline, CDR1 is MNHNS and CDR2 SASEGT. There are 12 residues in the CDR3. The V gene lost 4 bases and the J gene lost 5 bases, with 6 bases spanning the gap.

V is TRBV5-1 and J is TRBJ1-1; 7 bases are a match to TRBD1. From germline, CDR1 is SGHRS and CDR2 YFSETQ. CDR3 length: 15 residues. V trimming: 4 bases; J trimming: 1 base; junction bases outside the gene matches: 7. The CDR3 sequence: CASSITGAGNTEAFF. The CDR3 coding sequence is TGCGCCAGCAGCATTACAGGGGCTGGGAACACTGAAGCTTTCTTT. Full variable domain (rest looked up from reference TRBV5-1 and TRBJ1-1): KAGVTQTPRYLIKTRGQQVTLSCSPISGHRSVSWYQQTPGQGLQFLFEYFSETQRNKGNFPGRFSGRQFSNSRSEMNVSTLELGDSALYLCASSITGAGNTEAFFGQGTRLTVV.

V gene TRBV9 combines with J gene TRBJ2-7; 7 bases are a match to TRBD2. Unmatched junction bases numbered 9, after V lost 4 bases and J lost 2 bases. The germline gives CDR1 SGDLS, CDR2 YYNGEE. The CDR3 runs to 15 residues. CDR3 sequence: CASSPSGARAYEQYF. The CDR3 DNA sequence: TGTGCCAGCAGCCCAAGCGGGGCTAGGGCCTACGAGCAGTACTTC.